This entry concerns a single T cell receptor beta chain. Its antigen is not known. Each CDR3 protein gets one entry after TCRdb re-called the reads with MiXCR. The sample holds roughly 350,000 distinct CDR3 sequences, about 35% seen once. This record comes from a study of T cell repertoires in cytomegalovirus infection. Study information: Recently identified HLA-C-restricted and well-studied HLA-B-restricted CMV epitopes were used. In public TCR beta signatures, there were indications of both CMV infection and matching HLA type. Findings and caveats of the study: CMV-specific TCR beta clonotypes restricted by HLA-C were the ones dominating the ex vivo response.

Germline lookup yields CDR1 SGHTA and CDR2 FQGNSA. This CDR3 spans 17 amino acids. Trimming took 2 bases from V and 2 from J, leaving 16 bases between them. This chain joins TRBV7-2 and TRBJ1-5, with a tentative D call TRBD1 (5 bases). The sequencing used cultured PBMCs, collected from culture after CMV antigen stimulation. The clonotype comes from a human donor in good health (CMV status not recorded). Some clones in this sample may be carry-over from other donors' samples. Written as DNA, the CDR3 is TGTGCCAGCAGCTTAACCCCCCCAGGGATGGGCAATCAGCCCCAGCATTTT. As protein: CASSLTPPGMGNQPQHF.